This T cell receptor beta chain is drawn from a study of vaccination and CD4 T cells after COVID-19 (dated by TCRdb to the early 2020s). Study-level background: The convalescent cohort comprised six males and four females, including two Hispanic individuals, seven Caucasians, two Asians and one multiracial person. Post-vaccine blood samples were collected a median of about 66 days after the second vaccine dose, ranging from about 12 to 250 days. Control cultures received a CEFX viral epitope pool as the positive control, an HIV-1 Nef peptide pool as the negative control, or no peptide. In fewer than 12 COVID-19 convalescent patients and 4 infection-naive healthy vaccine recipients, researchers compared the spike-specific CD4+ TCR repertoire from before mRNA vaccination with the repertoire from after. Participants got two doses of the Pfizer-BioNTech BNT162b2 vaccine (n=8) or two doses of the Moderna mRNA-1273 vaccine (n=2). For stimulating the cultures, overlapping spike peptide pools were used, derived from SARS-CoV-2 as well as from the common cold coronaviruses HCoV-NL63, HCoV-OC43 and HCoV-229E. Post-COVID blood samples were collected from convalescent patients a median of around 96 days after diagnosis, with a range of roughly 30 to 170 days.

As regards this clonotype: What this receptor recognizes is not known. Base qualities are not at hand, and no much larger clone is one base apart.

The receptor library was made with PCR. TCR sequencing of DNA from cultured CD4+ T cells used the Oncomine TCR Beta short-read assay at the Johns Hopkins FTIC core. The QIAamp micro DNA kit was used to extract genomic DNA from the cultured CD4+ T cells. The Oncomine TCR Beta libraries from cultured CD4+ T cells were pooled using unique dual indexes and then sequenced on an Illumina iSeq 100. Per the source publication's procedure: Non-productive sequences were filtered out, and CDR3s that did not start with C, did not end with F or W, or were shorter than 7 amino acids were discarded. Antigen-specific clonotypes were identified with the MANAFEST web application by comparing peptide-stimulated wells with reference and other culture wells. For a clone to be called positive, the clone needed an FDR below 0.05, an odds ratio above 5, and a productive frequency above 0.1% in at least two of three replicate wells. Clonotypes that were significantly expanded in both SARS-CoV-2 spike wells and at least one common cold coronavirus spike condition were defined as cross-reactive. Levenshtein distances (stringdist) and unrooted phylogenetic trees (ape) in R version 3.6.1 were used to assess CDR3 homology. TCRdb trimmed public reads at Q25 via fastp, called clones via MiXCR and kept in-frame beta chains. Each record represents a unique CDR3 protein, reported with the most common genes and DNA among its rows. The authors' filters were not applied to this entry. The sample includes about 17,000 distinct CDR3 sequences, with approximately 47% observed a single time. The ten largest clones take up 20% to 25% of the sample.

Relative to germline, V is missing 4 bases and J is missing 3 bases, with 11 bases of the junction outside any gene match. From the cysteine through the phenylalanine, the CDR3 covers 16 amino acids. Left in the record is the CDR3 DNA by itself, 48 bases read in frame from the first base. CDR1 and CDR2, looked up from the germline V gene, are SGHRS and YFSETQ. Paper-wide results and their limitations: Of the vaccine-specific clones in convalescent patients, 304 of 307, or nearly all, reacted only to SARS-CoV-2 spike and did not cross-react with common cold coronaviruses. An increase in the median number of SARS-CoV-2-reactive clonotypes from approximately 21 after infection to some 40 after vaccination was observed, but the change was not found to be significant. Among convalescent patients, a median about 86% of the SARS-CoV-2-reactive clones seen after vaccination appeared only after vaccination, which suggests priming specific to the vaccine. The number of convalescent patients in the study was relatively small, and the study did not examine early timepoints following natural infection.

The intended sense of this specimen's treatment or condition label: roughly 11-day PBMC culture with coronavirus spike peptide pools or control peptides (ViraFEST assay). The study used the ViraFEST assay, which expanded antigen-specific T cells with peptide pools and then identified expanded clonotypes by TCR sequencing. Healthy vaccine recipients had no prior SARS-CoV-2 infection, confirmed by negative nucleocapsid antibody tests before and after vaccination. PBMCs were cultured at two million per well in IMDM supplemented with approximately 5% human AB serum and 10 IU/ml IL-2, with 9.5 to 10 ug/ml peptide pools added. On days 3 and 7, half of the culture medium was replaced with fresh IL-2-containing medium. Once the cells had been in culture for less than 12 days, the EasySep CD4+ T cell isolation kit was used to isolate CD4+ T cells by negative selection. Ficoll-Paque Plus gradient centrifugation was used to isolate PBMCs from whole blood, and the isolated PBMCs were then either used fresh or cryopreserved at -140C. Culture conditions were generally each tested in triplicate wells.

The source material was CD4+ T cells from blood, cultured in vitro, sampled before SARS-CoV-2 vaccination. This receptor was identified in a human donor who received a COVID-19 vaccine. The receptor chain draws on TRBV5-1 and TRBJ1-2, with TRBD1 identical over 8 junction bases. Here is the DNA: TGCGCCAGCAGCCAGCGACAGGGGTTACAATACTATGGCTACACCTTC. It encodes CASSQRQGLQYYGYTF.